The 5 T cell receptor beta chains below come from one sample, sequenced in a study of early T cells in non-severe SARS-CoV-2 infection. TCRdb re-called the 5' RACE reads through MiXCR, storing one row per CDR3 protein. The data contain 70,000 or so distinct CDR3 sequences, around a tenth of them singletons. The sample consisted of whole blood, taken at baseline. These receptors were collected from an adult who was a healthcare worker with PCR-confirmed SARS-CoV-2 infection or an uninfected control (not recorded which).

This clonotype was counted ten times or more. The chain carries TRBV6-5 and TRBJ1-1, with no clear D. Germline V gives CDR1 MNHEY, CDR2 SVGAGI. Trimming left V 4 bases short and J 2 bases short, with 5 bases between. This CDR3 has 12 amino acids. The CDR3 region has the DNA TGTGCCAGCAGTTCCGTCAACACTGAAGCTTTCTTT. Its protein product is CASSSVNTEAFF.

This clonotype was recorded a few times. The J gene is TRBJ2-5, the V gene TRBV6-2 or TRBV6-3, with D perhaps matching TRBD1 (6 bases). There are 13 residues in the CDR3. Looked up from germline, CDR1 is MNHEY and CDR2 is SVGEGT. With 4 bases removed from V and 4 bases from J, the gap between germline ends came to 10 bases. CDR3 residues: CASSWQGPETQYF. The CDR3 bases are TGTGCCAGCAGTTGGCAGGGGCCAGAGACCCAGTACTTC.

This clonotype was seen repeatedly, ten times or more. This sequence joins TRBV2 and TRBJ2-2, with D perhaps TRBD1 (6 bases). From germline, CDR1 is SNHLY and CDR2 FYNNEI. CDR3 length: 15 residues. The ends were cut back, 3 bases at V and 0 bases at J, with 8 bases in the middle. The CDR3 nucleotides are TGTGCCAGCAGTGACGGGACAACGAACACCGGGGAGCTGTTTTTT. It codes for CASSDGTTNTGELFF.

The chain combines TRBV7-3 with TRBJ2-2; 8 bases are a match to TRBD2. CDR1 and CDR2 from the germline V gene are SGHTA and FQGTGA. The junction had 6 bases not matched to a gene; V was cut back by 4 bases and J by 5 bases. The CDR3 extends over 15 amino acids. The CDR3 region is CASSSPSGGTGELFF. The CDR3 DNA follows: TGTGCCAGCAGCTCCCCTTCGGGAGGGACCGGGGAGCTGTTTTTT.

This chain joins TRBV20-1 and TRBJ1-2, with unresolved D. Trimming took 6 bases from V and 8 from J, leaving 16 bases between them. The CDR3 has 12 amino acids. CDR1 DFQATT and CDR2 SNEGSKA come from the germline V gene (reference sequence). The CDR3 sequence: CSAASAAEGYTF. Here the CDR3 DNA reads TGCAGTGCCGCCTCAGCGGCGGAGGGCTACACCTTC.